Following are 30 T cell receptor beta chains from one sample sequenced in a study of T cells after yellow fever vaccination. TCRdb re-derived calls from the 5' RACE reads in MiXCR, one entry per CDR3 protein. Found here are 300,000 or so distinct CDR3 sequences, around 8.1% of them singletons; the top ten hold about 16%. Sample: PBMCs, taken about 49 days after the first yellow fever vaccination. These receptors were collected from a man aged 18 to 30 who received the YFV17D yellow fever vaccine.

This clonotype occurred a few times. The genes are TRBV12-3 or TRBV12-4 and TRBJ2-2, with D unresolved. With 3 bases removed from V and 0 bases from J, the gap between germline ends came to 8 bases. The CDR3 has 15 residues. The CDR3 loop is CASSFVSANTGELFF. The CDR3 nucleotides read TGTGCCAGCAGTTTTGTGTCGGCGAACACCGGGGAGCTGTTTTTT.

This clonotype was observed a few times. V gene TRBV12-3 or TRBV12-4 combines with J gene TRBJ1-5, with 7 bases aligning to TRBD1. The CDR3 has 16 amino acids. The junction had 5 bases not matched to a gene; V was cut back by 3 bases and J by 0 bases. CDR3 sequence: CASSFRQGVSNQPQHF. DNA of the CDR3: TGTGCCAGCAGTTTTCGACAGGGAGTTAGCAATCAGCCCCAGCATTTT.

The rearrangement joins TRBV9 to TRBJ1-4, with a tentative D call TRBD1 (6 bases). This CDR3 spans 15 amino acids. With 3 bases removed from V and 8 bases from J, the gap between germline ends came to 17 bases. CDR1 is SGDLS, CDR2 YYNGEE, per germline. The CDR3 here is CASSASGGGYEKLFF. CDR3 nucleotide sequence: TGTGCCAGCAGCGCCTCCGGAGGGGGATACGAAAAACTGTTTTTT.

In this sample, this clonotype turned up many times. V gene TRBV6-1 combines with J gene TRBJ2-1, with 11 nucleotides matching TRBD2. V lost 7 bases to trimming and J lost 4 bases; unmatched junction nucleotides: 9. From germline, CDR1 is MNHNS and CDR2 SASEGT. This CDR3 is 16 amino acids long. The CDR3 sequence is CASKPDVAGGYNEQFF. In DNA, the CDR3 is TGTGCCAGCAAGCCAGACGTAGCGGGGGGGTACAATGAGCAGTTCTTC.

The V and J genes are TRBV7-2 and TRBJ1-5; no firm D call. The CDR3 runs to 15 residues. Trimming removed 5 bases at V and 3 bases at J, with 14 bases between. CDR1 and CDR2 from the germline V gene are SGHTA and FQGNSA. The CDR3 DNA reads TGTGCCAGCAGCCCCTCGTCTTGGTTCAATCAGCCCCAGCATTTT. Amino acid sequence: CASSPSSWFNQPQHF.

The chain's CDR3 is CASSVGGTVNYGYTF. The CDR3 nucleotides are TGTGCCAGCAGCGTAGGCGGGACAGTTAACTATGGCTACACCTTC. The genes are TRBV9 and TRBJ1-2; TRBD1 agrees at 7 bases. Trimming cost V 0 bases and J 1 base; bases outside gene matches: 3. CDR3 length: 15 residues. Germline V lookup: CDR1 SGDLS, CDR2 YYNGEE.

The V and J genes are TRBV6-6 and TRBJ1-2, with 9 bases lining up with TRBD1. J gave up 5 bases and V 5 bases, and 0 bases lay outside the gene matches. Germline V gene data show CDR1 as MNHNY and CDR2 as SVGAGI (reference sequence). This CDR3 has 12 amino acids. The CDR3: CASSGTGYGYTF. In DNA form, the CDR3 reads TGTGCCAGCAGTGGGACAGGGTATGGCTACACCTTC.

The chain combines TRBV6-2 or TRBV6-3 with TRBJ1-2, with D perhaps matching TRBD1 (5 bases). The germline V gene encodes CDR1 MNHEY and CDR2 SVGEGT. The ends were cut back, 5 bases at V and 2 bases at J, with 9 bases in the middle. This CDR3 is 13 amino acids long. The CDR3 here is CASSQGENYGYTF. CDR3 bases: TGTGCCAGCAGTCAGGGCGAAAACTATGGCTACACCTTC.

CDR3 nucleotide sequence: TGTGCCAGCAGTAGAATTGGGGGCGATGAGCAGTTCTTC. Translating gives CASSRIGGDEQFF. The V and J genes are TRBV11-2 and TRBJ2-1; D is perhaps TRBD1 (6 bases). CDR1 is SGHAT, CDR2 FQNNGV, per germline. Trimming took off 6 bases at V and 8 bases at J, with 14 bases between the two ends. The CDR3 extends over 13 amino acids.

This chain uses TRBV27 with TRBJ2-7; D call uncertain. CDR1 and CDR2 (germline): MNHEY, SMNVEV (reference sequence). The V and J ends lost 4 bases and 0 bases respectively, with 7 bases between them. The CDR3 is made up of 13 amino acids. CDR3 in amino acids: CASSSGLSYEQYV. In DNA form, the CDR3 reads TGTGCCAGCAGTTCCGGGCTCTCCTACGAGCAGTACGTC.

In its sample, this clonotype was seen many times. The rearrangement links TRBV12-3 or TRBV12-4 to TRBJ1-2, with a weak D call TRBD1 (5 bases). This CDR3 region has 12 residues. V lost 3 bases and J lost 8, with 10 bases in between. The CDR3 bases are TGTGCCAGCAGTTTCGGGGGAGGAGGCTACACCTTC. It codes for CASSFGGGGYTF.

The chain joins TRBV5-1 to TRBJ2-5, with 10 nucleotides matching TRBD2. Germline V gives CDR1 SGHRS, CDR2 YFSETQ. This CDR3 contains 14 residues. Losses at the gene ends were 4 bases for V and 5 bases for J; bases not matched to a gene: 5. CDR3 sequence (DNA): TGCGCCAGCAGCCCAGGGACTAGCGTTGAGACCCAGTACTTC. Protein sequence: CASSPGTSVETQYF.

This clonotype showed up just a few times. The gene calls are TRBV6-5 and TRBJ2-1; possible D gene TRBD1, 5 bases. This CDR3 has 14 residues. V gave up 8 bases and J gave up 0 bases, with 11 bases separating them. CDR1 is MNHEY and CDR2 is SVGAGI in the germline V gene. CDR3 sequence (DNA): TGTGCCAGCGAGCTTACAGGCTCCTACAATGAGCAGTTCTTC. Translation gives CASELTGSYNEQFF.

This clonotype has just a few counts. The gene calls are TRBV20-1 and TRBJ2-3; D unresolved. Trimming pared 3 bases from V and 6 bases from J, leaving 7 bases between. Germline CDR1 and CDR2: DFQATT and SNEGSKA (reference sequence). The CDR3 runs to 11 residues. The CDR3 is CSARGPDTQYF. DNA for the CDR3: TGCAGTGCTAGGGGTCCCGATACGCAGTATTTT.

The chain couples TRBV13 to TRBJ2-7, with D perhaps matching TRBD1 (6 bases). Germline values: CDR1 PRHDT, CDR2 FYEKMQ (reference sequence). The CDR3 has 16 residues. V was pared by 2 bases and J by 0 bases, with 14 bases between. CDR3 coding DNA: TGTGCCAGCAGCTTAACAGGGAATTCATTCTCCTACGAGCAGTACTTC. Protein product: CASSLTGNSFSYEQYF.

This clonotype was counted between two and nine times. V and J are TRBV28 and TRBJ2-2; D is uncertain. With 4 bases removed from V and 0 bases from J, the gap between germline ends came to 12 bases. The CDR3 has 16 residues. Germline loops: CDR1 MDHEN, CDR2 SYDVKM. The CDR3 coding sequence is TGTGCCAGCAGTTGGCCGCGGCCCGCGAACACCGGGGAGCTGTTTTTT. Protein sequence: CASSWPRPANTGELFF.

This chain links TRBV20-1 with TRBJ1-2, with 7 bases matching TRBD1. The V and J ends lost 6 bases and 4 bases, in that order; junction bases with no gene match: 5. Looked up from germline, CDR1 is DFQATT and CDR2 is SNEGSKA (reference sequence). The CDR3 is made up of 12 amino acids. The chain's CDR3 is CSAWTGVYGYTF. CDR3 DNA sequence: TGCAGTGCGTGGACAGGCGTCTATGGCTACACCTTC.

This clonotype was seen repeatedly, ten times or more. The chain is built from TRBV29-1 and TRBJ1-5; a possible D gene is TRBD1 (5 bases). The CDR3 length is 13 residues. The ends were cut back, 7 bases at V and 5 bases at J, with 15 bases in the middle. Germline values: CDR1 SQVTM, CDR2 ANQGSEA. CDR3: CSATLGGDQPQHF. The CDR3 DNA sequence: TGCAGCGCTACCCTCGGGGGAGATCAGCCCCAGCATTTT.

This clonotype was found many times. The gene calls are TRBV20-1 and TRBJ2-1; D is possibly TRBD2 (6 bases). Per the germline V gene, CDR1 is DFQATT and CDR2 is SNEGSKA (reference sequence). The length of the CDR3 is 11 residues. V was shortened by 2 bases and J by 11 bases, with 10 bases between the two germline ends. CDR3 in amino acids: CSARIGGQQFF. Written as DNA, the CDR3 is TGCAGTGCTAGAATCGGGGGACAGCAGTTCTTC.

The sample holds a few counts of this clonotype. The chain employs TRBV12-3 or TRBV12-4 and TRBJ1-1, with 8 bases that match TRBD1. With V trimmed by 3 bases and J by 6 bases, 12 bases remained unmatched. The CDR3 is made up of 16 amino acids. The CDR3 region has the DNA TGTGCCAGCAGTTTCCAGTGGTCAGGGGGCAGGGCTGAAGCTTTCTTT. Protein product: CASSFQWSGGRAEAFF.

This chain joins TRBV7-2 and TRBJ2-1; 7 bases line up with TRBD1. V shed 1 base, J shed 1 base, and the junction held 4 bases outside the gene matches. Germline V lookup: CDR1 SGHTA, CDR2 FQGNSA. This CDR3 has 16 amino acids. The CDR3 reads CASSLEATGSYNEQFF. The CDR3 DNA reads TGTGCCAGCAGCTTAGAAGCGACAGGGTCCTACAATGAGCAGTTCTTC.

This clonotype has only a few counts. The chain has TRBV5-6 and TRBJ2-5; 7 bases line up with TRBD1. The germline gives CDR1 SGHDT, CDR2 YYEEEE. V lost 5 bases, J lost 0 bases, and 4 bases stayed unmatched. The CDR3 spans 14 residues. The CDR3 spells CASRATGYQETQYF. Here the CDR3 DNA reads TGTGCCAGCAGAGCGACAGGGTACCAAGAGACCCAGTACTTC. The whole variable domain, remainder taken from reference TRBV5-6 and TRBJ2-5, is DAGVTQSPTHLIKTRGQQVTLRCSPKSGHDTVSWYQQALGQGPQFIFQYYEEEERQRGNFPDRFSGHQFPNYSSELNVNALLLGDSALYLCASRATGYQETQYFGPGTRLLVL.

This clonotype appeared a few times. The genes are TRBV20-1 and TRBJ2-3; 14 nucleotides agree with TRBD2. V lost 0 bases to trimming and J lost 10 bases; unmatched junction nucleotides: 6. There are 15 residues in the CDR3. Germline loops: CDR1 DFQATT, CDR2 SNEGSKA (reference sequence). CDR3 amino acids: CSAREGLAGGIAQYF. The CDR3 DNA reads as TGCAGTGCTAGAGAAGGACTAGCGGGGGGTATCGCGCAGTATTTT.

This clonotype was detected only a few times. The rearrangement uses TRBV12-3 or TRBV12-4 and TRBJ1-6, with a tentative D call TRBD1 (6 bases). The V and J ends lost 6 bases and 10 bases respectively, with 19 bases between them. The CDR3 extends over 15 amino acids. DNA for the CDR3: TGTGCCAGCAGCCCGTCCCCGGGGGGCGCCTCACCCCTCCACTTT. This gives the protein CASSPSPGGASPLHF.

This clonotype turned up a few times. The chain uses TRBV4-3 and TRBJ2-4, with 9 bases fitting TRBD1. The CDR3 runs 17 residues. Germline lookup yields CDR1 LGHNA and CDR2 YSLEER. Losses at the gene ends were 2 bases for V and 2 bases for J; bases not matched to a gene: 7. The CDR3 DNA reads TGCGCCAGCAGCCAAACCCTAGGACAGGGGACCAAAAACATTCAGTACTTC. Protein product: CASSQTLGQGTKNIQYF.

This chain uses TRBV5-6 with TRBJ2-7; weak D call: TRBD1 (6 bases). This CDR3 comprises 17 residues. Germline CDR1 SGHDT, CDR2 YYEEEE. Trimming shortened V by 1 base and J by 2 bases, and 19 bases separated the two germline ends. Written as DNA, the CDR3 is TGTGCCAGCAGCTTGTTCACGGGACACCCATCGGCCTACGAGCAGTACTTC. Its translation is CASSLFTGHPSAYEQYF.

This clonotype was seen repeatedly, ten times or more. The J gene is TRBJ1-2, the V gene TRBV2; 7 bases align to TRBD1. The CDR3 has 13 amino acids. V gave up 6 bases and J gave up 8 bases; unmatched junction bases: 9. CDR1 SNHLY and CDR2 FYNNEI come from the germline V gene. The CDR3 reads CASSITGEEGYTF. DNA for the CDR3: TGTGCCAGCAGCATTACAGGGGAGGAGGGCTACACCTTC.

CDR3 sequence: CSDKPPGQGLKSSYNEQFF. The CDR3 DNA reads TGCAGCGATAAGCCTCCGGGACAGGGGCTCAAAAGCTCCTACAATGAGCAGTTCTTC. The chain couples TRBV29-1 to TRBJ2-1; 10 bases are shared with TRBD1. Trimming took 7 bases from V and 0 from J; bases not matched to a gene: 18. The germline V gene encodes CDR1 SQVTM and CDR2 ANQGSEA. CDR3 length: 19 residues.

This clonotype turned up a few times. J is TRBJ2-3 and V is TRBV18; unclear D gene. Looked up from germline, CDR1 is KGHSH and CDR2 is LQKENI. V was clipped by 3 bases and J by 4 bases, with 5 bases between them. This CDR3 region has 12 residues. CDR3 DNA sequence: TGTGCCAGCTCACCCCTCTCAGATACGCAGTATTTT. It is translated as CASSPLSDTQYF. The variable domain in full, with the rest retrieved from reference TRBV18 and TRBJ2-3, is NAGVMQNPRHLVRRRGQEARLRCSPMKGHSHVYWYRQLPEEGLKFMVYLQKENIIDESGMPKERFSAEFPKEGPSILRIQQVVRGDSAAYFCASSPLSDTQYFGPGTRLTVL.

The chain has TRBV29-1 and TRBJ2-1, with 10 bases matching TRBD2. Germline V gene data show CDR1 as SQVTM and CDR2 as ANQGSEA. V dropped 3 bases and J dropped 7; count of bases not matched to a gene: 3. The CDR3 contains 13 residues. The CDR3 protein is CSVDVSGGNEQFF. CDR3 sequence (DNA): TGCAGCGTTGATGTTAGCGGGGGGAATGAGCAGTTCTTC.